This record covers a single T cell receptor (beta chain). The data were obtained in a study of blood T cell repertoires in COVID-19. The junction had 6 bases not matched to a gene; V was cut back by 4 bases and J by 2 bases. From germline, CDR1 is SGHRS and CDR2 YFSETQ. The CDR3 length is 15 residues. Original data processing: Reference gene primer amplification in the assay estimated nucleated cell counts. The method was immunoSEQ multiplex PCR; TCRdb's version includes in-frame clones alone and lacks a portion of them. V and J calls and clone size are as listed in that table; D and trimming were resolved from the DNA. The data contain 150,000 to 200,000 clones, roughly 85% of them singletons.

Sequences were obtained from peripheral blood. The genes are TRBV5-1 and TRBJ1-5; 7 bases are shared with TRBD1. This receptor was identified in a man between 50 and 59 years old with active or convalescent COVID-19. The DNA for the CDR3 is TGCGCCAGCAGCCAAACCGGGACAGGCAATCAGCCCCAGCATTTT. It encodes CASSQTGTGNQPQHF.